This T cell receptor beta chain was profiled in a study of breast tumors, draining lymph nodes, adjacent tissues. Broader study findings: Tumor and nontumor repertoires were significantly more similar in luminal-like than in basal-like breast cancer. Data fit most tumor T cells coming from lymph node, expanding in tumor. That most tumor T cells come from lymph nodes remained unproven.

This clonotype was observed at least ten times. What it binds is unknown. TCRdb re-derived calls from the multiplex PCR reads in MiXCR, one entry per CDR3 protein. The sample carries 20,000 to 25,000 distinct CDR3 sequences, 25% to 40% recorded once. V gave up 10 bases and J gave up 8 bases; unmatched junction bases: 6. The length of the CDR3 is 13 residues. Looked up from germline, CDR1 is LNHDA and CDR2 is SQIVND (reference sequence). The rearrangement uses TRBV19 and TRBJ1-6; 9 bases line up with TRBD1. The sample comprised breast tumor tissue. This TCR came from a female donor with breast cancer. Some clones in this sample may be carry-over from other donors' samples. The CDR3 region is CATGTGGDSPLHF. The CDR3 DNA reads TGTGCCACCGGAACAGGGGGCGATTCACCCCTCCACTTT.